The 20 T cell receptor beta chains reported below all come from one sample, sequenced in a study of CD8 T cells in Susac syndrome. The authors reverse transcribed about 0.5 to 1 ug RNA with random hexamers. MiXCR, applied by TCRdb to the immunoSEQ multiplex PCR reads, yields one record per CDR3 protein. The sample records 120,000 to 150,000 distinct CDR3 sequences, 94% being singletons. Sequences were obtained from CD8+ T cells from PBMCs. These receptors all come from a human donor in good health.

This chain uses TRBV7-9 with TRBJ2-1; 7 bases agree with TRBD1. This CDR3 spans 12 amino acids. Looked up from germline, CDR1 is SEHNR and CDR2 is FQNEAQ (reference sequence). Germline trimming cut 4 bases from V and 8 bases from J; bases unmatched to any gene: 2. In nucleotides, the CDR3 is TGTGCCAGCAGCTCCACAGGGGATGAGCAGTTCTTC. It is translated as CASSSTGDEQFF.

V is TRBV15 and J is TRBJ2-7, with D possibly being TRBD1 (5 bases). The CDR3 spans 13 residues. The V end was cut by 5 bases, the J end by 5 bases, with 13 bases between. Germline CDR1 and CDR2: LNHNV and YYDKDF (reference sequence). CDR3 DNA: TGTGCCACCAGCGCACCACAGGAGAACGAGCAGTACTTC. Amino acid sequence: CATSAPQENEQYF.

The V gene is TRBV9, the J gene TRBJ2-7; 7 nucleotides align to TRBD2. The germline gives CDR1 SGDLS, CDR2 YYNGEE. This CDR3 contains 15 residues. V was clipped by 0 bases and J by 3 bases; unmatched bases: 6. The DNA of the CDR3 is TGTGCCAGCAGCGTAGAAGGGAGGGAAGACTACGAGCAGTACTTC. Residues: CASSVEGREDYEQYF.

Here the CDR3 DNA reads TGTGCCAGCAGTTTGCCCTATGAGCAGTTCTTC. This codes for CASSLPYEQFF. The chain recombines TRBV12-3 or TRBV12-4 with TRBJ2-1; D not certain. V lost 3 bases and J 8 bases, leaving 5 bases between the germline ends. The CDR3 is 11 residues long.

The chain combines TRBV7-9 with TRBJ2-3; D not certain. Germline V CDR1 and CDR2: SEHNR, FQNEAQ (reference sequence). The CDR3 is 16 amino acids. V was pared by 1 base and J by 0 bases, with 11 bases between. CDR3 nucleotides: TGTGCCAGCAGCTTAGGGGTCCGCCAAAGCACAGATACGCAGTATTTT. Amino acids: CASSLGVRQSTDTQYF.

The chain couples TRBV27 to TRBJ1-5; D remains ambiguous. The V end was cut by 3 bases, the J end by 5 bases, with 8 bases between. CDR3 length: 13 residues. Germline CDR1 and CDR2: MNHEY and SMNVEV (reference sequence). The CDR3 DNA reads as TGTGCCAGCAGTTTTTCGGGAGATCAGCCCCAGCATTTT. Translation: CASSFSGDQPQHF.

The chain employs TRBV12-3 or TRBV12-4 and TRBJ2-1, with 12 bases fitting TRBD2. The CDR3 totals 14 residues. With 10 bases clipped from V and 4 bases from J, the junction kept 5 bases outside the gene matches. This CDR3 is CATGLAGRYNEQFF. The DNA for the CDR3 is TGTGCCACCGGACTAGCGGGAAGGTACAATGAGCAGTTCTTC.

This chain connects TRBV7-9 to TRBJ2-7; tentatively, D is TRBD2 (5 bases). This CDR3 comprises 14 residues. V was shortened by 3 bases and J by 4 bases, with 13 bases between the two germline ends. Germline V gene sequence: CDR1 SEHNR, CDR2 FQNEAQ (reference sequence). CDR3 sequence: CASSLVGLRYEQYF. CDR3 bases: TGTGCCAGCAGCTTGGTAGGACTCCGGTACGAGCAGTACTTC.

The chain recombines TRBV30 with TRBJ2-1; no clear D. V was pared by 0 bases and J by 4 bases, with 7 bases between. There are 13 residues in the CDR3. Germline loops: CDR1 GTSNPN, CDR2 SVGIG (reference sequence). The CDR3 DNA follows: TGTGCCTGGAGTGTACTGGATTACAATGAGCAGTTCTTC. Its translation is CAWSVLDYNEQFF. The complete variable domain, with remaining parts taken from reference TRBV30 and TRBJ2-1, reads SQTIHQWPATLVQPVGSPLSLECTVEGTSNPNLYWYRQAAGRGLQLLFYSVGIGQISSEVPQNLSASRPQDRQFILSSKKLLLSDSGFYLCAWSVLDYNEQFFGPGTRLTVL.

The chain couples TRBV6-1 to TRBJ2-3, with TRBD1 matching over 7 bases. J was trimmed by 3 bases and V by 3 bases; bases with no gene match: 9. The CDR3 runs to 16 residues. Germline CDR1 is MNHNS and CDR2 is SASEGT. The CDR3 loop reads CASSDAGGIETDTQYF. CDR3 nucleotide sequence: TGTGCCAGCAGTGACGCAGGGGGAATCGAAACAGATACGCAGTATTTT.

The V and J genes are TRBV9 and TRBJ2-7; D assignment may be TRBD1 or TRBD2 (5 bases each). V shed 3 bases and J shed 2 bases, with 12 bases lying between them. Germline V lookup: CDR1 SGDLS, CDR2 YYNGEE. This CDR3 spans 14 amino acids. The CDR3 coding sequence is TGTGCCAGCAGCGCGGGGCACCCCCCCTACGAGCAGTACTTC. Protein sequence: CASSAGHPPYEQYF. Combining the CDR3 with reference TRBV9 and TRBJ2-7 gives the whole variable domain DSGVTQTPKHLITATGQRVTLRCSPRSGDLSVYWYQQSLDQGLQFLIQYYNGEERAKGNILERFSAQQFPDLHSELNLSSLELGDSALYFCASSAGHPPYEQYFGPGTRLTVT.

This chain connects TRBV7-9 to TRBJ2-1; D is ambiguous. The germline V and J ends were trimmed by 5 bases and 7 bases, with 12 bases remaining between them. CDR1 is SEHNR, CDR2 FQNEAQ, per germline (reference sequence). This CDR3 contains 13 residues. The chain's CDR3 is CASSPSLENEQFF. CDR3 in DNA: TGTGCCAGCAGCCCATCTTTGGAAAATGAGCAGTTCTTC.

The rearrangement joins TRBV15 to TRBJ2-7, with D perhaps given as TRBD1 or TRBD2 (5 bases each). The CDR3 is 14 residues long. V was shortened by 5 bases and J by 0 bases, with 11 bases between the two germline ends. Germline CDR1 is LNHNV and CDR2 is YYDKDF (reference sequence). The CDR3 spells CATSSPGGSYEQYF. The CDR3 DNA is TGTGCCACCAGCTCACCTGGGGGCTCCTACGAGCAGTACTTC. Filled out from reference TRBV15 and TRBJ2-7, the complete variable domain reads DAMVIQNPRYQVTQFGKPVTLSCSQTLNHNVMYWYQQKSSQAPKLLFHYYDKDFNNEADTPDNFQSRRPNTSFCFLDIRSPGLGDTAMYLCATSSPGGSYEQYFGPGTRLTVT.

This rearrangement joins TRBV27 to TRBJ1-5; D perhaps matches TRBD1 (5 bases). CDR1 and CDR2 (germline): MNHEY, SMNVEV (reference sequence). The germline V and J ends were trimmed by 6 bases and 6 bases, with 18 bases remaining between them. This CDR3 is built from 15 residues. The CDR3 reads CASSYSGGSTQPQHF. The CDR3 DNA follows: TGTGCCAGCAGCTACTCCGGGGGATCCACTCAGCCCCAGCATTTT.

The V gene is TRBV9, the J gene TRBJ2-1; 9 positions agree with TRBD1. Germline V lookup: CDR1 SGDLS, CDR2 YYNGEE. The CDR3 runs to 15 residues. J lost 8 bases, V lost 4 bases, and 10 bases had no gene match. The CDR3 protein is CASSYRDRVIDEQFF. The CDR3 DNA reads TGTGCCAGCAGCTACCGGGACAGGGTTATCGATGAGCAGTTCTTC.

This clonotype appeared a few times. The chain has TRBV29-1 and TRBJ2-2; D is possibly TRBD2 (5 bases). The CDR3 totals 12 residues. Trimming cost V 4 bases and J 5 bases, with 8 bases left between them. Germline-derived CDR1 and CDR2 are SQVTM and ANQGSEA. The CDR3 nucleotides read TGCAGCGTTGTATGGAGGACCGGGGAGCTGTTTTTT. Translated: CSVVWRTGELFF.

The chain combines TRBV28 with TRBJ2-7; 8 bases align to TRBD1. CDR3 length equals 14 residues. Germline CDR1 and CDR2: MDHEN and SYDVKM. After removal of 5 bases from V and 4 bases from J, the junction contained 7 bases not matched to a gene. The CDR3: CASSQPGQVYEQYF. CDR3 DNA sequence: TGTGCCAGCAGTCAACCGGGACAGGTATACGAGCAGTACTTC.

The rearrangement uses TRBV4-1 and TRBJ2-2; no clear D. The germline V gene has CDR1 MGHRA and CDR2 YSYEKL. Trimming cost V 4 bases and J 0 bases, with 6 bases left between them. CDR3 size: 14 residues. CDR3 amino acids: CASSPFSNTGELFF. DNA for the CDR3: TGCGCCAGCAGCCCCTTCTCGAACACCGGGGAGCTGTTTTTT.

The chain recombines TRBV15 with TRBJ2-1, with TRBD1 identical over 9 bases. With 3 bases clipped from V and 5 bases from J, the junction kept 8 bases outside the gene matches. Germline assignment: CDR1 LNHNV and CDR2 YYDKDF (reference sequence). The CDR3 is 16 residues long. The CDR3 DNA follows: TGTGCCACCAGCAGGACCGGGACAGGGCTTCACAATGAGCAGTTCTTC. Protein product: CATSRTGTGLHNEQFF.

The V gene is TRBV29-1, the J gene TRBJ1-1, with 10 bases aligning to TRBD1. With V trimmed by 7 bases and J by 7 bases, 6 bases remained unmatched. Germline lookup yields CDR1 SQVTM and CDR2 ANQGSEA. The CDR3 is made up of 12 amino acids. Here the CDR3 reads CSGRDRGDEAFF. As DNA, the CDR3 is TGCAGCGGCCGGGACAGGGGTGATGAAGCTTTCTTT. The whole variable domain, filled in from reference TRBV29-1 and TRBJ1-1, reads SAVISQKPSRDICQRGTSLTIQCQVDSQVTMMFWYRQQPGQSLTLIATANQGSEATYESGFVIDKFPISRPNLTFSTLTVSNMSPEDSSIYLCSGRDRGDEAFFGQGTRLTVV.